Presented here are 27 T cell receptor beta chains from one specimen sequenced in a study of blood T cells in healthy people across ages. A J-beta primer mix and a sample-barcoded 5' primer were used in a second PCR of roughly 6 to 11 cycles. TCRdb independently ran MiXCR on the 5' RACE reads; one entry per CDR3 protein. The sample carries around 850,000 distinct CDR3 sequences, around 34% recorded once. Sequencing was carried out using blood. The receptors were sampled from a man aged 18 to 29 in good health.

This clonotype showed up many times. The chain recombines TRBV6-6 with TRBJ1-5; TRBD1 matches 8 bases. CDR1 and CDR2 (germline): MNHNY, SVGAGI (reference sequence). V lost 3 bases to trimming and J lost 4 bases; unmatched junction nucleotides: 2. CDR3 length equals 14 residues. CDR3 nucleotides: TGTGCCAGCAGTTATGGGACAGGTAATCAGCCCCAGCATTTT. Translated: CASSYGTGNQPQHF.

The gene calls are TRBV4-3 and TRBJ1-2; 8 positions match TRBD1. From germline, CDR1 is LGHNA and CDR2 YSLEER. The CDR3 has 16 amino acids. J gave up 6 bases and V 1 base, and 10 bases lay outside the gene matches. This CDR3 reads CASSQGWSGGSDGYTF. DNA of the CDR3: TGCGCCAGCAGCCAAGGTTGGTCAGGGGGCAGCGATGGCTACACCTTC.

V usage is TRBV2 and J usage is TRBJ2-3; D may be TRBD1 (6 bases). Germline loops: CDR1 SNHLY, CDR2 FYNNEI. This CDR3 spans 16 amino acids. The germline V and J ends were trimmed by 2 bases and 1 base, with 13 bases remaining between them. The CDR3, as DNA: TGTGCCAGCAGTGAATGGGTGACAGGCCGCACAGATACGCAGTATTTT. The encoded protein is CASSEWVTGRTDTQYF.

The chain carries TRBV7-2 and TRBJ2-5, with TRBD2 matching 9 bases. The germline CDR1 and CDR2 sequences are SGHTA and FQGNSA. The CDR3 sequence is 16 residues long. Trimming took 5 bases from V and 11 from J; bases not matched to a gene: 18. The CDR3 DNA sequence: TGTGCCAGCAGCCCCGCAGCGGGGGGTCCCTACAATGAGCAGTACTTC. Translated: CASSPAAGGPYNEQYF.

This clonotype was seen more than once but under ten times. The J gene is TRBJ2-7, the V gene TRBV29-1, with 8 bases that match TRBD1. CDR1 is SQVTM, CDR2 ANQGSEA, per germline. The CDR3 covers 14 residues. V trimming: 4 bases; J trimming: 5 bases; junction bases outside the gene matches: 10. CDR3 DNA: TGCAGCGTTGCGGGGCGGACAGGGTCCAACGAGCAGTACTTC. This sequence encodes CSVAGRTGSNEQYF.

The chain carries TRBV4-2 and TRBJ1-5; 8 bases are a match to TRBD1. The J segment lost 6 bases and the V segment lost 1 base, leaving 11 bases of the junction unmatched. The germline CDR1 and CDR2 sequences are LGHNA and YNFKEQ. The CDR3 contains 17 residues. The CDR3 DNA is TGTGCCAGCAGCCAAGGTCTCGACAGGGGAGGCAGTCAGCCCCAGCATTTT. As protein: CASSQGLDRGGSQPQHF.

The genes are TRBV20-1 and TRBJ2-2; D remains ambiguous. This CDR3 contains 14 residues. Looked up from germline, CDR1 is DFQATT and CDR2 is SNEGSKA (reference sequence). Trimming removed 3 bases from V and 0 bases from J, with 8 bases in between. The CDR3 protein is CSASHTSNTGELFF. CDR3 coding DNA: TGCAGTGCTAGCCACACATCGAACACCGGGGAGCTGTTTTTT.

This clonotype appeared a few times. The chain links TRBV23-1 to TRBJ2-5, with a weak D call TRBD1 (6 bases). TRBV23-1 is noted as an ORF with a role that remains uncertain. The CDR3 is made up of 16 amino acids. V lost 3 bases to trimming and J lost 11 bases, with 25 bases between them. DNA for the CDR3: TGCGCCAGCAGTCACACCCGGGACAAAAACCTCAATGAGCAGTACTTC. Its protein product is CASSHTRDKNLNEQYF.

The gene calls are TRBV7-3 and TRBJ1-1; D perhaps matches TRBD1 (5 bases). From germline, CDR1 is SGHTA and CDR2 FQGTGA. With 5 bases removed from V and 4 bases from J, the gap between germline ends came to 14 bases. CDR3 length equals 14 residues. In nucleotides, the CDR3 is TGTGCCAGCAGCCACGGGGGAGGAAGCACTGAAGCTTTCTTT. It encodes CASSHGGGSTEAFF.

On this clonotype itself: Mismatch with germline at one junction end may stem from a read error. The rearrangement uses TRBV4-1 and TRBJ1-2; no clear D gene. The CDR3 has 14 residues. Per germline, CDR1 MGHRA and CDR2 YSYEKL. The DNA of the CDR3 is TGCACCAGCAGACAACCCGGGATCTCGGGGGGCTACACCTTC. Protein product: CTSRQPGISGGYTF.

This clonotype occurred a few times. V usage is TRBV12-5 and J usage is TRBJ2-1; 8 bases fit TRBD2. V gave up 7 bases and J gave up 8 bases; unmatched junction bases: 13. From germline, CDR1 is LGHNT and CDR2 FRNRAP. This CDR3 contains 15 residues. CDR3 nucleotides: TGTGCTAGTGCCCTTGGTCGGGGGGGGTCGGATGAGCAGTTCTTC. Amino acids: CASALGRGGSDEQFF.

CDR3 DNA sequence: TGTGCCAGCACCGGGCGGGCGGCGGGGACTGAAGCTTTCTTT. Amino acid sequence: CASTGRAAGTEAFF. The rearrangement links TRBV18 to TRBJ1-1; D gene unclear. The V end was cut by 8 bases, the J end by 5 bases, with 18 bases between. The CDR3 totals 14 residues. Germline CDR1 and CDR2: KGHSH and LQKENI.

This clonotype occurred many times. V usage is TRBV4-3 and J usage is TRBJ2-7, with TRBD2 matching over 8 bases. J gave up 4 bases and V 1 base, and 6 bases lay outside the gene matches. The CDR3 consists of 15 residues. The germline gives CDR1 LGHNA, CDR2 YSLEER. This CDR3 reads CASSQVTGLAYEQYF. CDR3 nucleotide sequence: TGCGCCAGCAGCCAAGTCACAGGACTAGCATACGAGCAGTACTTC.

The chain is built from TRBV6-2 or TRBV6-3 and TRBJ1-6; D is possibly TRBD1 (5 bases). V was clipped by 7 bases and J by 7 bases, with 20 bases between them. This CDR3 comprises 16 residues. Germline-derived CDR1 and CDR2 are MNHEY and SVGEGT. In nucleotides, the CDR3 is TGTGCCAGCAATGTGGGGCACCGCACGGAGAATTCACCCCTCCACTTT. It yields the protein CASNVGHRTENSPLHF.

Many counts were recorded for this clonotype. The V call is TRBV20-1, the J call TRBJ2-1, with D possibly TRBD1 on 5 matching bases. The CDR3 spans 14 residues. Germline V CDR1 and CDR2: DFQATT, SNEGSKA (reference sequence). V was pared by 6 bases and J by 0 bases, with 12 bases between. The CDR3 DNA follows: TGCAGTGCAGACAGACAGAGCTCCTACAATGAGCAGTTCTTC. It yields the protein CSADRQSSYNEQFF.

The rearrangement uses TRBV12-3 or TRBV12-4 and TRBJ1-2, with D perhaps matching TRBD1 (6 bases). V shed 6 bases and J shed 4 bases, with 18 bases lying between them. The CDR3 has 15 amino acids. This CDR3 reads CASSPVPRTAYGYTF. The CDR3, as DNA: TGTGCCAGCAGCCCTGTTCCCAGGACAGCCTATGGCTACACCTTC.

The chain uses TRBV12-3 or TRBV12-4 and TRBJ1-2, with 8 positions matching TRBD1. Trimming took 2 bases from V and 6 from J; bases not matched to a gene: 5. This CDR3 is built from 14 residues. The CDR3 region is CASSLRQGRDGYTF. In nucleotides, the CDR3 is TGTGCCAGCAGTTTAAGACAGGGGCGGGATGGCTACACCTTC.

On this clonotype: Since a much larger clone is just one base distant, this may be a read error. The chain uses TRBV20-1 and TRBJ1-2; TRBD1 aligns across 10 bases. J lost 6 bases, V lost 0 bases, and 7 bases had no gene match. Germline CDR1 DFQATT, CDR2 SNEGSKA (reference sequence). This CDR3 is 15 amino acids long. The CDR3 nucleotides are TGCAGTGCTAGAGATGGGGACAGGGGAATGGATGGCTACACCTTC. Translated, it gives CSARDGDRGMDGYTF.

The chain joins TRBV6-1 to TRBJ1-5; 9 bases fit TRBD1. The junction had 6 bases not matched to a gene; V was cut back by 6 bases and J by 3 bases. CDR3 length equals 15 residues. Germline V gene sequence: CDR1 MNHNS, CDR2 SASEGT. The CDR3 coding sequence is TGTGCCAGCAGGTCACAGGGGGCCGTCAATCAGCCCCAGCATTTT. It is translated as CASRSQGAVNQPQHF.

V gene TRBV2 combines with J gene TRBJ1-2, with D hard to call. The CDR3 runs 17 residues. The V and J ends lost 0 bases and 0 bases respectively, with 14 bases between them. CDR1 SNHLY and CDR2 FYNNEI come from the germline V gene. DNA of the CDR3: TGTGCCAGCAGTGAAGCGTTACTTTGGTCTTCTAACTATGGCTACACCTTC. This translates into CASSEALLWSSNYGYTF.

The chain employs TRBV12-3 or TRBV12-4 and TRBJ2-5; D gene uncertain. CDR3 length: 13 amino acids. V lost 6 bases and J 5 bases, leaving 13 bases between the germline ends. The CDR3 protein is CASSRGSSETQYF. As DNA, the CDR3 is TGTGCCAGCAGCCGAGGTTCGTCGGAGACCCAGTACTTC.

V usage is TRBV7-9 and J usage is TRBJ1-1; 9 bases are shared with TRBD1. J lost 8 bases, V lost 5 bases, and 3 bases had no gene match. The CDR3 is 12 amino acids. Germline values: CDR1 SEHNR, CDR2 FQNEAQ (reference sequence). CDR3 bases: TGTGCCAGCAGCGGGGGACAGGGAGAAGCTTTCTTT. Amino acids: CASSGGQGEAFF. Filled out from reference TRBV7-9 and TRBJ1-1, the complete variable domain reads DTGVSQNPRHKITKRGQNVTFRCDPISEHNRLYWYRQTLGQGPEFLTYFQNEAQLEKSRLLSDRFSAERPKGSFSTLEIQRTEQGDSAMYLCASSGGQGEAFFGQGTRLTVV.

As concerns this clonotype: A much more abundant neighbour one base away suggests this may be a read error. Here the CDR3 reads CASSVGLVSDTQYF. The CDR3 coding sequence is TGTGCCAGCAGCGTCGGACTGGTCTCAGATACGCAGTATTTT. The J gene is TRBJ2-3, the V gene TRBV12-3 or TRBV12-4, with TRBD2 as a possible D gene (5 bases). The CDR3 is made up of 14 amino acids. The ends were cut back, 6 bases at V and 4 bases at J, with 14 bases in the middle.

The V gene is TRBV20-1, the J gene TRBJ1-1; no definite D call. CDR1 DFQATT and CDR2 SNEGSKA come from the germline V gene (reference sequence). This CDR3 is 13 amino acids long. V lost 0 bases to trimming and J lost 3 bases, with 8 bases between them. The DNA of the CDR3 is TGCAGTGCTAGAGATATGGGTGACACTGAAGCTTTCTTT. Translation gives CSARDMGDTEAFF.

Ten or more counts support this clonotype. The V gene is TRBV12-3 or TRBV12-4, the J gene TRBJ2-5; 9 nucleotides match TRBD2. J gave up 1 base and V 4 bases, and 10 bases lay outside the gene matches. The CDR3 extends over 17 amino acids. The CDR3 nucleotides read TGTGCCAGCAGTTCCATCCTAGCGGGGACTATCCAAGAGACCCAGTACTTC. It codes for CASSSILAGTIQETQYF.

The rearrangement uses TRBV4-2 and TRBJ2-1, with 8 nucleotides matching TRBD2. TRBJ2-7 explains the end of the DNA better; the J call may be wrong. Germline CDR1 and CDR2: LGHNA and YNFKEQ. There are 17 residues in the CDR3. CDR3 nucleotides: TGTGCCAGCAGCTCGGCGGGGGGCTCAAGCTCCTACAATGAGCAGTACTTC. This sequence encodes CASSSAGGSSSYNEQYF.

This clonotype came up once. V usage is TRBV20-1 and J usage is TRBJ2-7; TRBD2 is a possible D gene (6 bases). The J call may be mistaken, given a closer DNA end match to TRBJ2-5. CDR3 length: 17 amino acids. Per germline, CDR1 DFQATT and CDR2 SNEGSKA (reference sequence). CDR3 sequence: CSALRPETSLTTETQYF. The CDR3 DNA is TGCAGTGCTCTACGCCCCGAGACTAGTCTTACAACGGAGACCCAGTACTTC.